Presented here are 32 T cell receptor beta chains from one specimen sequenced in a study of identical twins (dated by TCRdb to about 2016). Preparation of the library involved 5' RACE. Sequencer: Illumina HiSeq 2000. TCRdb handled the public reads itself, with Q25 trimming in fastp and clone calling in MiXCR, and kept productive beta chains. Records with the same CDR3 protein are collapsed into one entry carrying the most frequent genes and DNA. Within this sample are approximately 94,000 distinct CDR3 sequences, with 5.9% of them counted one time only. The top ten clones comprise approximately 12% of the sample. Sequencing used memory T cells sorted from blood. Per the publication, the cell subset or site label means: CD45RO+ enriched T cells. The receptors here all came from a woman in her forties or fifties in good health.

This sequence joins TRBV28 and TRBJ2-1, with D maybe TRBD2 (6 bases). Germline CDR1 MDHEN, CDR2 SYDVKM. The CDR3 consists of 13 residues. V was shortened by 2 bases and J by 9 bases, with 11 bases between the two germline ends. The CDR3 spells CASSLGRFGEQFF. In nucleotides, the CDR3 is TGTGCCAGCAGTTTAGGGAGGTTTGGTGAGCAGTTCTTC.

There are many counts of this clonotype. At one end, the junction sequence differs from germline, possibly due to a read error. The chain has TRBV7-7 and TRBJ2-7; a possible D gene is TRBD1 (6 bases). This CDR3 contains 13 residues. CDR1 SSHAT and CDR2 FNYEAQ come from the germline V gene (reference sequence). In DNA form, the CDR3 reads TGTGCTAGCAGCTTGGGACAAATGGGGGAGCAGTACTTC. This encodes CASSLGQMGEQYF. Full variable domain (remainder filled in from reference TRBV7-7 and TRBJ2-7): GAGVSQSPRYKVTKRGQDVTLRCDPISSHATLYWYQQALGQGPEFLTYFNYEAQPDKSGLPSDRFSAERPEGSISTLTIQRTEQRDSAMYRCASSLGQMGEQYFGPGTRLTVT.

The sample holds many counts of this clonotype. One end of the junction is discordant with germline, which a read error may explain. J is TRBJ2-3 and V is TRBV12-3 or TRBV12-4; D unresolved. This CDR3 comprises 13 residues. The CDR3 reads CVGYYRFTDTQYF. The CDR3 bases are TGCGTTGGCTACTATCGATTCACAGATACGCAGTATTTT.

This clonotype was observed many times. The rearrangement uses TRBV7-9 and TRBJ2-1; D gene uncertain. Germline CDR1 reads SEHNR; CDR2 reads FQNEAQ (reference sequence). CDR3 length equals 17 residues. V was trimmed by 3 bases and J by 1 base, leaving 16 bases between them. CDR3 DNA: TGTGCCAGCAGCTTTTGGGGTTCCCGAGGATCCTACAATGAGCAGTTCTTC. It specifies CASSFWGSRGSYNEQFF.

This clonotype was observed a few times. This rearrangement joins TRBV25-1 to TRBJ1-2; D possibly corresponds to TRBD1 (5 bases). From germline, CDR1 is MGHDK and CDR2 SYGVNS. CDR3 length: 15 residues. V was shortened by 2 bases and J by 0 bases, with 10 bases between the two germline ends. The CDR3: CASSEGGTTNYGYTF. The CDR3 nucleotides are TGTGCCAGCAGTGAAGGGGGAACTACTAACTATGGCTACACCTTC.

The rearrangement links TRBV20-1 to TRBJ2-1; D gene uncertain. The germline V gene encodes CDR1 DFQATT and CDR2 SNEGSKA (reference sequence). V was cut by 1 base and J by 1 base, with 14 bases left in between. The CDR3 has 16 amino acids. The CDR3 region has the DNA TGCAGTGCTAGAGCTCCTTTAGGAAGGTCCTACAATGAGCAGTTCTTC. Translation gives CSARAPLGRSYNEQFF.

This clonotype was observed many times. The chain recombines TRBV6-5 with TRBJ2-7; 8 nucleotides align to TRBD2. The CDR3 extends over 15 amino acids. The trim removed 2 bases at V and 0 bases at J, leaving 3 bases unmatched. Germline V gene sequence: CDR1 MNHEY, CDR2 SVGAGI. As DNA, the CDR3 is TGTGCCAGCAGTTACAATAGCGGGAACTCCTACGAGCAGTACTTC. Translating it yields CASSYNSGNSYEQYF.

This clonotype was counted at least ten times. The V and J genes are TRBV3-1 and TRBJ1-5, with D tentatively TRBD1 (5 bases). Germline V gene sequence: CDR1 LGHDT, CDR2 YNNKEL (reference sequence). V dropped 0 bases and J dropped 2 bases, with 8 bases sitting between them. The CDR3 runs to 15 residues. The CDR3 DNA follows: TGTGCCAGCAGCCAAGATTTCAGGGGCAATCAGCCCCAGCATTTT. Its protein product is CASSQDFRGNQPQHF.

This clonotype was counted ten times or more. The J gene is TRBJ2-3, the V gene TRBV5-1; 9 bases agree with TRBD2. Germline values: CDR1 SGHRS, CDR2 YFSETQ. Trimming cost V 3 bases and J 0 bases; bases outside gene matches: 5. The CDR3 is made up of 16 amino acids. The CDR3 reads CASSWESGRSTDTQYF. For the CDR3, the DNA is TGCGCCAGCAGCTGGGAGAGCGGGAGGAGCACAGATACGCAGTATTTT.

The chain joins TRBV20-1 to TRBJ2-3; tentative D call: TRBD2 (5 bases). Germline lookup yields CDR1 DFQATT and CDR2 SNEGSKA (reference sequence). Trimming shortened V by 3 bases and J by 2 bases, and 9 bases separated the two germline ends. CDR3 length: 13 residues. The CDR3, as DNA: TGCAGTGCTAGTAACGGGGTCACAGATACGCAGTATTTT. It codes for CSASNGVTDTQYF.

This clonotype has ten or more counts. CDR3 residues: CASSAPGGGTKSAFF. CDR3 DNA sequence: TGTGCCAGCAGTGCTCCAGGGGGCGGAACGAAGTCGGCTTTCTTT. The rearrangement links TRBV6-1 to TRBJ1-1; 8 nucleotides line up with TRBD1. Trimming cost V 4 bases and J 11 bases; bases outside gene matches: 15. Germline V lookup: CDR1 MNHNS, CDR2 SASEGT. This CDR3 spans 15 amino acids.

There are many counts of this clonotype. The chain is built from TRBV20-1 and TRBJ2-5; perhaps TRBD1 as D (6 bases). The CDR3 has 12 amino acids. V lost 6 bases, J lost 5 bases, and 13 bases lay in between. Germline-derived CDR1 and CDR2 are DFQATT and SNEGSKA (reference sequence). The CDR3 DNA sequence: TGCAGTGCCCTGACAGGCGTGGAGACCCAGTACTTC. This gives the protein CSALTGVETQYF.

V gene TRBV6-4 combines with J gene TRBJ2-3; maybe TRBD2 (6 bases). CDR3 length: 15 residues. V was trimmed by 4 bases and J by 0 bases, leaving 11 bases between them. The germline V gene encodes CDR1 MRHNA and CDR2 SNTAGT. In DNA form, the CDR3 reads TGTGCCAGCAGTGGCTCGGCGGGGAGCACAGATACGCAGTATTTT. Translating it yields CASSGSAGSTDTQYF.

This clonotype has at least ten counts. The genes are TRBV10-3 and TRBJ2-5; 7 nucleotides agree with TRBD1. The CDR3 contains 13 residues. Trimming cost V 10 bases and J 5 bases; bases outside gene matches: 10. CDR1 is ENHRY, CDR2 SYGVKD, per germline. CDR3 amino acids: CATQTGPLETQYF. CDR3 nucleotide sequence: TGTGCCACCCAGACAGGGCCCTTGGAGACCCAGTACTTC.

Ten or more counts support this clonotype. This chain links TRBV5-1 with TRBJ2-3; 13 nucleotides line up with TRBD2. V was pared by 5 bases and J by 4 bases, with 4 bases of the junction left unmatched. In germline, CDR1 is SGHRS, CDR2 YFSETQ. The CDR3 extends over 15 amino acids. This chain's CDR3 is CASRQLAGGADTQYF. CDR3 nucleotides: TGCGCCAGCAGACAACTAGCGGGAGGGGCAGATACGCAGTATTTT.

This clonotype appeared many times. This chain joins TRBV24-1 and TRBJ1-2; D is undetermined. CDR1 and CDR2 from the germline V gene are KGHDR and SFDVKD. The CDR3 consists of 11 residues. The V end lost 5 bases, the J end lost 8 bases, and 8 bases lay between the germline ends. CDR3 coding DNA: TGTGCCACCAGTGGACGGAGAGGCTACACCTTC. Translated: CATSGRRGYTF.

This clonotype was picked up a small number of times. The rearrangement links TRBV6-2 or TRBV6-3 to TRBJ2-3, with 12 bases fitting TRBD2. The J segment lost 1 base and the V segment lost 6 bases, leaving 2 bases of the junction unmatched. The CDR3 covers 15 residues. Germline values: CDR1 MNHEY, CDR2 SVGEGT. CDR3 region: CASRLAGGGTDTQYF. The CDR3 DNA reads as TGTGCCAGCAGGCTAGCGGGAGGGGGCACAGATACGCAGTATTTT.

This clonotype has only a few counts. The CDR3 sequence is CAWSSGTGGVIGGYTF. The CDR3 region has the DNA TGTGCCTGGAGCTCTGGGACAGGGGGCGTAATTGGTGGCTACACCTTC. The gene calls are TRBV30 and TRBJ1-2; 12 nucleotides match TRBD1. The CDR3 is 16 residues long. With 3 bases clipped from V and 7 bases from J, the junction kept 12 bases outside the gene matches. The germline V gene has CDR1 GTSNPN and CDR2 SVGIG (reference sequence). The full variable domain, with the rest looked up from reference TRBV30 and TRBJ1-2, is SQTIHQWPATLVQPVGSPLSLECTVEGTSNPNLYWYRQAAGRGLQLLFYSVGIGQISSEVPQNLSASRPQDRQFILSSKKLLLSDSGFYLCAWSSGTGGVIGGYTFGSGTRLTVV.

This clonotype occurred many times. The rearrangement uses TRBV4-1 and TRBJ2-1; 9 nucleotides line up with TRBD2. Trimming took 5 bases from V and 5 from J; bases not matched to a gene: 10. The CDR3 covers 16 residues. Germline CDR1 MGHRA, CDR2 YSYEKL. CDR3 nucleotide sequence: TGCGCCAGCAGCTTCATAGGACTAGCGAGAAACAATGAGCAGTTCTTC. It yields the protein CASSFIGLARNNEQFF.

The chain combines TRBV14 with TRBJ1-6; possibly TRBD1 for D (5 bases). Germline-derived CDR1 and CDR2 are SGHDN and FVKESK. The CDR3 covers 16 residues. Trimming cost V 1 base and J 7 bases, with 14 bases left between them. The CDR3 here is CASSQATAPENSPLHF. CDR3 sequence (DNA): TGTGCCAGCAGCCAAGCGACAGCCCCAGAAAATTCACCCCTCCACTTT.

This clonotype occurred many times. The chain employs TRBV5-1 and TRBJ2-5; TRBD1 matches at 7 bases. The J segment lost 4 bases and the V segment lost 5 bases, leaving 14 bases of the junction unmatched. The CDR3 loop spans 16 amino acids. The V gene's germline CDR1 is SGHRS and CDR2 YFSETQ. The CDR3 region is CASRTTGARMVETQYF. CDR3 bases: TGCGCCAGCAGAACAACAGGGGCCCGGATGGTAGAGACCCAGTACTTC.

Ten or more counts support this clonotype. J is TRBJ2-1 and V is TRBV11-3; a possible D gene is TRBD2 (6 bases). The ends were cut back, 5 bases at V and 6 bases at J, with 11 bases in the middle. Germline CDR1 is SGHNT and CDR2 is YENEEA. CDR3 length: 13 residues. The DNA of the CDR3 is TGTGCCAGCAGCCCCCGGGACTCCAATGAGCAGTTCTTC. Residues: CASSPRDSNEQFF. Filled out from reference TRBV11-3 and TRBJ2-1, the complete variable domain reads EAGVVQSPRYKIIEKKQPVAFWCNPISGHNTLYWYLQNLGQGPELLIRYENEEAVDDSQLPKDRFSAERLKGVDSTLKIQPAELGDSAVYLCASSPRDSNEQFFGPGTRLTVL.

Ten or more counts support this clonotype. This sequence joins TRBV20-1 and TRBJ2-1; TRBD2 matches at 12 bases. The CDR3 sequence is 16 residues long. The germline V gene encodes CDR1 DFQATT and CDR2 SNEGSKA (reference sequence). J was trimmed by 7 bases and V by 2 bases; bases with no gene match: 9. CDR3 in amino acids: CSARIPGLAGLNEQFF. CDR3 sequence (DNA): TGCAGTGCTAGAATCCCGGGACTAGCGGGCTTAAATGAGCAGTTCTTC.

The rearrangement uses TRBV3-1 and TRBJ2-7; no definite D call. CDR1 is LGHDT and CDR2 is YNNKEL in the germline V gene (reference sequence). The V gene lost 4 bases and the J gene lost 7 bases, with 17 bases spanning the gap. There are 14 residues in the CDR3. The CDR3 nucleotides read TGTGCCAGCAGCCCTAGTCCCACCCTCTGGGAGCAGTACTTC. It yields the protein CASSPSPTLWEQYF.

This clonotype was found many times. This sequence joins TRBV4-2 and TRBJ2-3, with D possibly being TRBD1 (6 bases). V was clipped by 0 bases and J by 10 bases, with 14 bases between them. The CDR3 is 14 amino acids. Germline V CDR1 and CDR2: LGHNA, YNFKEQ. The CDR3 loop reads CASSQDRSDRSQYF. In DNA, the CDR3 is TGTGCCAGCAGCCAAGATCGTTCTGACAGGTCGCAGTATTTT.

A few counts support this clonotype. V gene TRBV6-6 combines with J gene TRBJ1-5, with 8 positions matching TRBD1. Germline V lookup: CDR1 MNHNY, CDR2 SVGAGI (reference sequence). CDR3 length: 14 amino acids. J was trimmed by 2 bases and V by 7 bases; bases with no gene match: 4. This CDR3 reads CASKGQGRNQPQHF. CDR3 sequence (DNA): TGTGCCAGCAAAGGACAGGGTCGCAATCAGCCCCAGCATTTT.

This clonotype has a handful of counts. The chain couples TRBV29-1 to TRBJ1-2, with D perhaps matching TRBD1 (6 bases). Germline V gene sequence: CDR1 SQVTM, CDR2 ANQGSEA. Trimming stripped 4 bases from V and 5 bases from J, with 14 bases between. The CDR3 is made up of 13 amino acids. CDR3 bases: TGCAGCGTTGGCCTAGGGGGGGAATATGGCTACACCTTC. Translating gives CSVGLGGEYGYTF.

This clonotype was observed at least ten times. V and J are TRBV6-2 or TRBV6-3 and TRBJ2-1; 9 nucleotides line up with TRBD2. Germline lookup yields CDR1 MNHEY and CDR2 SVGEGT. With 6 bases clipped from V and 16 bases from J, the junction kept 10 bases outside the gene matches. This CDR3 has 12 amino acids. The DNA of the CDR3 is TGTGCCAGCAGACTAACTGGGACTAGCTTTTTCTTC. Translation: CASRLTGTSFFF.

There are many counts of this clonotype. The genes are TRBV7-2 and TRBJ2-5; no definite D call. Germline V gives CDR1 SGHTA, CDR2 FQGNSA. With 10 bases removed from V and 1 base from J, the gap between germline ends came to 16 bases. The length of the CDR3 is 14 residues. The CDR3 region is CATRAPSLQETQYF. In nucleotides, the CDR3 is TGTGCCACCCGGGCCCCCTCCCTCCAAGAGACCCAGTACTTC. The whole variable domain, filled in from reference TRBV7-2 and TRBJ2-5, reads GAGVSQSPSNKVTEKGKDVELRCDPISGHTALYWYRQSLGQGLEFLIYFQGNSAPDKSGLPSDRFSAERTGGSVSTLTIQRTQQEDSAVYLCATRAPSLQETQYFGPGTRLLVL.

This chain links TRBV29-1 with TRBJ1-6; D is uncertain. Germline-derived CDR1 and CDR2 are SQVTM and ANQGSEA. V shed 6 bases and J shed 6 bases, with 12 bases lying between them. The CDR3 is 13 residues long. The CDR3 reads CSVSAAANSPLHF. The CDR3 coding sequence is TGCAGCGTGTCGGCCGCCGCTAATTCACCCCTCCACTTT.

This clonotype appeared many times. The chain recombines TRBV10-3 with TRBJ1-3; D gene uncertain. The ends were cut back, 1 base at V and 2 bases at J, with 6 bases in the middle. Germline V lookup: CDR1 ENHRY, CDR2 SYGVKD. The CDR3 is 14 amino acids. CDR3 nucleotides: TGTGCCATCAGTGAGTGGTCCCCTGGAAACACCATATATTTT. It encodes CAISEWSPGNTIYF.

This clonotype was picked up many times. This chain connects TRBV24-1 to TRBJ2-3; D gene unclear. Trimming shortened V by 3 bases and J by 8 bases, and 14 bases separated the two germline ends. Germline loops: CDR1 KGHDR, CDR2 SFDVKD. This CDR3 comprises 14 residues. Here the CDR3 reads CATSDEELGSTQYF. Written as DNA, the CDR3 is TGTGCCACCAGTGATGAGGAGCTTGGAAGTACGCAGTATTTT.